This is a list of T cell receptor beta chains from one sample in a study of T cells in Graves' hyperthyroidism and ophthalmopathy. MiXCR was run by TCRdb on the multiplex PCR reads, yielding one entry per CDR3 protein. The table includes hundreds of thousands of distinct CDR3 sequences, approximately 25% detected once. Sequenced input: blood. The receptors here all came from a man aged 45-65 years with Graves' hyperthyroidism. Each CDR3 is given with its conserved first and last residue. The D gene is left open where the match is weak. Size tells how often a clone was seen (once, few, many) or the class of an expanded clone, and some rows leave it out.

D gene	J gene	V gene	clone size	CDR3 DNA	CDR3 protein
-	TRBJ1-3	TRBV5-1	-	TGCGCCAGCAGCTCGGGCGGGACAAGCTCTGGAAACACCATATATTTT	CASSSGGTSSGNTIYF
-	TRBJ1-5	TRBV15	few	TGTGCCACCAACGACGGAGATAGCAATCAGCCCCAGCATTTT	CATNDGDSNQPQHF
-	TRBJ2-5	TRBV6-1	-	TGTGCCAGCAAGTCGAGTTTGGTAGAAGAGACCCAGTACTTC	CASKSSLVEETQYF
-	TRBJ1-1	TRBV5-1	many	TGCGCCAGCAGGCCGATGGGCACCTTGAACACTGAAGCTTTCTTT	CASRPMGTLNTEAFF
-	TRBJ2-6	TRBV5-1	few	TGCGCCAGCAGCTTGGCCGGAAACTCTGGGGCCAACGTCCTGACTTTC	CASSLAGNSGANVLTF
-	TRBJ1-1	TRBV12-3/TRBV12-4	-	TGTGCCAGCATTCCCGACGGCCTATACACTGAAGCTTTCTTT	CASIPDGLYTEAFF
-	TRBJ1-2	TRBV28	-	TGTGCCAGCAGTTCCTCGACCTATTCAGGAGGCTACACCTTC	CASSSSTYSGGYTF
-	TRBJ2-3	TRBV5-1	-	TGCGCCAGCAGCTTGGCTGTAGGTAGCAAGTCAGATACGCAGTATTTT	CASSLAVGSKSDTQYF
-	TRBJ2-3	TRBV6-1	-	TGTGCCAGCATCCAAAAGTTCCGAGATACGCAGTATTTT	CASIQKFRDTQYF
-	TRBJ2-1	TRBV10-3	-	TGTGCCATCACCCCGGACCCGGCCTACAATGAGCAGTTCTTC	CAITPDPAYNEQFF